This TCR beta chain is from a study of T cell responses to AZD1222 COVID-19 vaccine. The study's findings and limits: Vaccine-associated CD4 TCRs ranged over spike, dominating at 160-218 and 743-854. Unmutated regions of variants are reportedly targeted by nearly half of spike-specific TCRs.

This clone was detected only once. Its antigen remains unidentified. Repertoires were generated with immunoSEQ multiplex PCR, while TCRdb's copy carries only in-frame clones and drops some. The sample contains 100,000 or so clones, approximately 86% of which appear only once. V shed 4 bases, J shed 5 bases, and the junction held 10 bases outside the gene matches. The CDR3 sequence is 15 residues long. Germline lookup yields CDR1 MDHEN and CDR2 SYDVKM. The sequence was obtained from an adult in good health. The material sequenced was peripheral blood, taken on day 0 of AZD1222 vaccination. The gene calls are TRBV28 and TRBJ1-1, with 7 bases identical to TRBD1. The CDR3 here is CASSSSGGSGTEAFF. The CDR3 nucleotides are TGTGCCAGCAGTTCCTCAGGGGGGTCCGGGACTGAAGCTTTCTTT.